The sequence of this T cell receptor beta chain was determined in a study of CD8+CD57+ T cells in acquired aplastic anemia. There are 12 residues in the CDR3. Concerning this clonotype itself: One end of the junction fails to match germline, which may point to a read error.

Genomic DNA served as template for TCR beta VDJ and CDR3 profiling. TCRdb re-called the reads with MiXCR, one entry per CDR3 protein. Among roughly 500,000 distinct CDR3 sequences listed, about a third were seen once. Patients selected for sequencing had displayed CD8+CD57+ cell expansion by flow cytometry. Patients uniformly had severe acquired aplastic anemia. Blood sampling was performed on the patients, and none of them had received therapy by then. Source material: sorted CD4+, CD8+, or CD8+CD57+ T cells (not recorded which) from PBMCs. The sequence came from a human donor with aplastic anemia. The gene calls are TRBV12-3 or TRBV12-4 and TRBJ1-2; maybe TRBD1 (6 bases). Written as DNA, the CDR3 is TGCGCCAGCAGGGGACAAGATCGTGGCTACACCTTC. Its protein is CASRGQDRGYTF.